This is a list of T cell receptor beta chains from one sample in a study of blood T cell repertoires in COVID-19. Repertoires were generated with immunoSEQ multiplex PCR, while TCRdb's copy carries only in-frame clones and drops some. The sample includes 150,000 to 200,000 clones, roughly 80% of them seen just once. The source material was PBMCs or T cells enriched from blood (not recorded which). Receptor source: a woman aged 45-59 years who had recovered from COVID-19. Both conserved end residues are part of each CDR3. D genes are given only for firm matches.

J	V	D	CDR3
TRBJ2-7	TRBV7-2	TRBD2	CASSLDRTRRPEQYF
TRBJ2-1	TRBV7-6	.	CASHPGPGGPNNEQFF
TRBJ2-5	TRBV9	.	CASSGGGETQYF
TRBJ2-7	TRBV6-5	TRBD1	CASSLSGDSSYEQYF
TRBJ1-2	TRBV3-1/TRBV3-2	TRBD1	CASTRTGVDGYTF
TRBJ2-2	TRBV29-1	TRBD2	CSATAPSGATGELFF
TRBJ1-5	TRBV24-1	.	CATGREDQPQHF
TRBJ2-1	TRBV11-2	.	CASSLSGGIYNEQFF
TRBJ1-4	TRBV9	.	CASSVAAGVTEKLFF
TRBJ2-2	TRBV7-3	.	CASSLTGGGAGELFF